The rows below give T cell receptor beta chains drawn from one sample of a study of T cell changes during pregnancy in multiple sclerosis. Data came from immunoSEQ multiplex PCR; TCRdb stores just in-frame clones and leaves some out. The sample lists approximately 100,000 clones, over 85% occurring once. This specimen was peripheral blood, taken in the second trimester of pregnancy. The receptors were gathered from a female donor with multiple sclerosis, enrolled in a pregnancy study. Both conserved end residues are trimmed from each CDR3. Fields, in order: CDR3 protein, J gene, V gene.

CDR3aa: ASSKLASETQY
j_gene: TRBJ2-5
v_gene: TRBV11-3

CDR3aa: ASSLSPLMSEQF
j_gene: TRBJ2-1
v_gene: TRBV5-1

CDR3aa: ASSLEGSYEQY
j_gene: TRBJ2-7
v_gene: TRBV5-1

CDR3aa: ASSLAAGGGETQY
j_gene: TRBJ2-5
v_gene: TRBV7-9

CDR3aa: ASSLSVRVYGYT
j_gene: TRBJ1-2
v_gene: TRBV5-1

CDR3aa: ASSPLDSMNTEAF
j_gene: TRBJ1-1
v_gene: TRBV18

CDR3aa: ASSSGVYEQY
j_gene: TRBJ2-7
v_gene: TRBV7-3

CDR3aa: ASSPVSGGSYYGYT
j_gene: TRBJ1-2
v_gene: TRBV13

CDR3aa: ASRATGSPEAF
j_gene: TRBJ1-1
v_gene: TRBV2

CDR3aa: ASSSGTSGSEQY
j_gene: TRBJ2-7
v_gene: TRBV18

CDR3aa: ASSHRQGVTEAF
j_gene: TRBJ1-1
v_gene: TRBV23-1

CDR3aa: ASSPDRAGNTIY
j_gene: TRBJ1-3
v_gene: TRBV4-2

CDR3aa: ASSSIGGQGKLF
j_gene: TRBJ1-4
v_gene: TRBV9

CDR3aa: ASSFNGANTGELF
j_gene: TRBJ2-2
v_gene: TRBV7-8

CDR3aa: ASSALGTSYEQY
j_gene: TRBJ2-7
v_gene: TRBV9

CDR3aa: ASKLTGGYGYT
j_gene: TRBJ1-2
v_gene: TRBV28

CDR3aa: ASSSNSGKLSTQY
j_gene: TRBJ2-3
v_gene: TRBV7-9

CDR3aa: ATSRDLAGAGEQY
j_gene: TRBJ2-7
v_gene: TRBV15

CDR3aa: ASSLGLSGYNEQF
j_gene: TRBJ2-1
v_gene: TRBV5-1

CDR3aa: ASSHTGEKLF
j_gene: TRBJ1-4
v_gene: TRBV19

CDR3aa: ATSAGTATYEQY
j_gene: TRBJ2-7
v_gene: TRBV19

CDR3aa: ASSTTSGSYNEQF
j_gene: TRBJ2-1
v_gene: TRBV11-3

CDR3aa: ASSRDRTNSPLH
j_gene: TRBJ1-6
v_gene: TRBV18

CDR3aa: ASSERWAGEPQH
j_gene: TRBJ1-5
v_gene: TRBV2

CDR3aa: AWSALAGYNEQF
j_gene: TRBJ2-1
v_gene: TRBV30

CDR3aa: ASSLTTGGLSNSPLH
j_gene: TRBJ1-6
v_gene: TRBV7-9

CDR3aa: ASSRERQETQY
j_gene: TRBJ2-5
v_gene: TRBV18

CDR3aa: ASSPQGRMNIQY
j_gene: TRBJ2-4
v_gene: TRBV27